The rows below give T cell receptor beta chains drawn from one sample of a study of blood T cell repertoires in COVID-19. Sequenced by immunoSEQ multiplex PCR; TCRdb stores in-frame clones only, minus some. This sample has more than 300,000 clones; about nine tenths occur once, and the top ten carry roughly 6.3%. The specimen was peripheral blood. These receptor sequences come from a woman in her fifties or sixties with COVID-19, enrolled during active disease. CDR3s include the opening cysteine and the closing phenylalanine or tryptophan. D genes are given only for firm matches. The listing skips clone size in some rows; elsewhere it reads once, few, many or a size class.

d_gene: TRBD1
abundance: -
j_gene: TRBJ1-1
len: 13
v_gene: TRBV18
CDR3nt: TGTGCCAGCTCGCAGACAGGGGGCACTGAAGCTTTCTTT
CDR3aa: CASSQTGGTEAFF

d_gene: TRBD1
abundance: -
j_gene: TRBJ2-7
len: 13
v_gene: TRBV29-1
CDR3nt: TGCAGCGTGGACGAGACAGGGATGACCGAGCAGTACTTC
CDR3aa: CSVDETGMTEQYF

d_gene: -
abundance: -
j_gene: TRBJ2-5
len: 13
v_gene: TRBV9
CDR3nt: TGTGCCAGCAGCGTTGGAGAGTCGGAGACCCAGTACTTC
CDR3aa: CASSVGESETQYF

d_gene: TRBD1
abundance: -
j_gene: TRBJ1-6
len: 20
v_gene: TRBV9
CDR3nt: TGTGCCAGCAGCCGCCGCCCTCGGGGACAGGAGAGCTCCTATAATTCACCCCTCCACTTT
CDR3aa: CASSRRPRGQESSYNSPLHF

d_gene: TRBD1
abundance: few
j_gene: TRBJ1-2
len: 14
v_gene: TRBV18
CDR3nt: TGTGCCAGCTCACCAGTAGAACAGGGGAGTGGCTACACCTTC
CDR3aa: CASSPVEQGSGYTF

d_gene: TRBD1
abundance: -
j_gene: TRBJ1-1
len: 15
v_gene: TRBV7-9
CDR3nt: TGTGCCAGCAGCTTAAAGGGACAGGGTGATACTGAAGCTTTCTTT
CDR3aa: CASSLKGQGDTEAFF

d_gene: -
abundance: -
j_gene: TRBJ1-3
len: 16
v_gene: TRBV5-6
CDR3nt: TGTGCCAGCAGCTACAGACAGCAACTCTCTGGAAACACCATATATTTT
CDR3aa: CASSYRQQLSGNTIYF

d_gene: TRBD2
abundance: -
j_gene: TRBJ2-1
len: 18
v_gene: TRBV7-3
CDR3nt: TGTGCCAGCAGCTTAATCGGACTAGACCGTTTAAGGTACAATGAGCAGTTCTTC
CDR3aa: CASSLIGLDRLRYNEQFF

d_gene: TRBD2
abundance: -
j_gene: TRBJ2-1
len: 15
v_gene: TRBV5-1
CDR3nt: TGCGCCAGCAGCTTAAGACTAGCGGGAGCCAATGAGCAGTTCTTC
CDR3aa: CASSLRLAGANEQFF

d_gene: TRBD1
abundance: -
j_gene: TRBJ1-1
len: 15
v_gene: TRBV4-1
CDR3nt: TGCGCCAGCAGCCAAGGTTTTGGACAGGGCACTGAAGCTTTCTTT
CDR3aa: CASSQGFGQGTEAFF

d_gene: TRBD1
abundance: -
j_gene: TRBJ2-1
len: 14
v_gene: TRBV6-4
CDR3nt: TGTGCCAGCAGTGCGACAGGGCTCTCCGATGAGCAGTTCTTC
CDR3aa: CASSATGLSDEQFF

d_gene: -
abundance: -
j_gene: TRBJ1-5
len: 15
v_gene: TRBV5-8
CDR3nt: TGTGCCAGCAGCTTGGGTCTAAATAGCAATCAGCCCCAGCATTTT
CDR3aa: CASSLGLNSNQPQHF

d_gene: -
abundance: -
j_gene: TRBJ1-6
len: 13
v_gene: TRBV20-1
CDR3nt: TGCAGTGCTAGTGTCAGGGCCGCGGCTGCCCTCCACTTT
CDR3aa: CSASVRAAAALHF

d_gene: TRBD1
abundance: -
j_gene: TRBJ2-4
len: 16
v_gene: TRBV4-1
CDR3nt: TGCGCCAGCAGCCAAGAAACAGGGGGTGGCAAAAACATTCAGTACTTC
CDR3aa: CASSQETGGGKNIQYF

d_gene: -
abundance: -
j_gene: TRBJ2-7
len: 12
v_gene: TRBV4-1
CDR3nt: TGCGCCAGCAGACATACAGGTGGCGAGCAGTACTTC
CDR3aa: CASRHTGGEQYF

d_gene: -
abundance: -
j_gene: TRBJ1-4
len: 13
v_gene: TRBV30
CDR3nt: TGTGCCTGGTCTTCGGGGAGTCATGAAAAACTGTTTTTT
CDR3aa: CAWSSGSHEKLFF

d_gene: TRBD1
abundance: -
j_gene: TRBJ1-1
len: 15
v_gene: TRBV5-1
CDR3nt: TGCGCCAGCCGTCGGACAGGGGATCTTGGCGCTGAAGCTTTCTTT
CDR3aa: CASRRTGDLGAEAFF

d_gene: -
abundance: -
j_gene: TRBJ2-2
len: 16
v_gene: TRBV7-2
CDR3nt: TGTGCCAGCAGTTTTCGGCGGGCAGGTTTGGCCGGGGAGCTGTTTTTT
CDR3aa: CASSFRRAGLAGELFF

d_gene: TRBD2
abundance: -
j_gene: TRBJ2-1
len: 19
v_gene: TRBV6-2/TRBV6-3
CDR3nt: TGTGCCAGCAGTTACTCAGGACTAGCGGGAGGCTCTATCTACAATGAGCAGTTCTTC
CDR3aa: CASSYSGLAGGSIYNEQFF

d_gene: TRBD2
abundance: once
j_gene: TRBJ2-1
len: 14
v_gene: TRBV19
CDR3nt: TGTGCCAGTAGGTTAGCGGGAGAGGACAATGAGCAGTTCTTC
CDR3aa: CASRLAGEDNEQFF

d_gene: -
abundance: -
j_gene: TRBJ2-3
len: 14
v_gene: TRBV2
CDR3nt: TGTGCCAGCAGTGAGCTCGGGGGGCGGGATACGCAGTATTTT
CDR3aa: CASSELGGRDTQYF

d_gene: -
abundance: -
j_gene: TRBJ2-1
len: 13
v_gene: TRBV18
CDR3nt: TGTGCCAGCTCACCCCCACTCTACAATGAGCAGTTCTTC
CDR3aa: CASSPPLYNEQFF

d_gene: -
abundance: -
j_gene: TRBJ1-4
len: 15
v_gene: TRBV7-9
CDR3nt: TGTGCCAGCAGCTTATCACAGGCCGTCTATGAAAAACTGTTTTTT
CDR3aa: CASSLSQAVYEKLFF